This is a list of T cell receptor beta chains from one sample in a study of blood T cell repertoires in COVID-19. This table comes from immunoSEQ multiplex PCR, and its TCRdb copy is limited to in-frame clones, with some not included. This sample carries under 250,000 clones, over 80% of them seen once, and the ten largest clones take approximately 2.6%. The sequenced sample consisted of peripheral blood. These receptors all stem from a man aged 25-45 years with COVID-19, enrolled during active disease. Both conserved end residues are part of each CDR3. A D gene is named only where the DNA matches it firmly. Clone size is stated in some rows and not others, as once, few, many or a class when expanded.

clone_size	v_call	d_call	j_call	cdr3_aa	cdr3_nt
-	TRBV2	-	TRBJ2-7	CASMPDIAYEQYF	TGTGCCAGCATGCCCGACATCGCCTACGAGCAGTACTTC
-	TRBV15	-	TRBJ2-7	CATSSGGATYEQYF	TGTGCCACCAGCTCTGGCGGGGCGACCTACGAGCAGTACTTC
-	TRBV5-5	-	TRBJ1-3	CASSLADTPGNTIYF	TGTGCCAGCAGCTTGGCCGACACACCTGGAAACACCATATATTTT
-	TRBV7-2	-	TRBJ2-1	CASSLRVLDLGNEQFF	TGTGCCAGCAGCCTCAGGGTTCTTGATCTTGGCAATGAGCAGTTCTTC
-	TRBV14	-	TRBJ2-7	CASSQGLGEQYF	TGTGCCAGCAGCCAAGGACTGGGCGAGCAGTACTTC
-	TRBV24-1	-	TRBJ1-2	CATSDFARAYGYTF	TGTGCCACCAGTGATTTCGCCAGGGCCTATGGCTACACCTTC
-	TRBV19	-	TRBJ1-1	CASSINTWTVNTEAFF	TGTGCCAGTAGTATCAATACCTGGACAGTAAACACTGAAGCTTTCTTT
-	TRBV2	-	TRBJ1-3	CASATESGNTIYF	TGTGCCAGCGCCACAGAGTCTGGAAACACCATATATTTT
-	TRBV9	TRBD1	TRBJ2-1	CASSIPTGGSYNEQFF	TGTGCCAGCAGCATCCCGACAGGGGGCTCCTACAATGAGCAGTTCTTC
once	TRBV6-4	-	TRBJ2-2	CASTLEASTGELFF	TGTGCCAGCACACTTGAAGCGAGCACCGGGGAGCTGTTTTTT
-	TRBV6-2/TRBV6-3	-	TRBJ1-2	CASSVGGYGYTF	TGTGCCAGCAGCGTCGGGGGGTACGGCTACACCTTC
once	TRBV10-3	TRBD1	TRBJ1-2	CAISAEGTGIRYTF	TGTGCCATCAGTGCTGAAGGGACAGGGATTCGCTACACCTTC
-	TRBV29-1	TRBD1	TRBJ2-7	CSVGNRGRTYEQYF	TGCAGCGTTGGGAACAGGGGGCGAACCTACGAGCAGTACTTC
-	TRBV25-1	-	TRBJ2-7	CASSGQFYEQYF	TGTGCCAGCAGTGGGCAGTTCTACGAGCAGTACTTC
-	TRBV19	-	TRBJ2-1	CASSTSRTQNEQFF	TGTGCCAGTAGTACCAGTCGCACCCAGAATGAGCAGTTCTTC
-	TRBV11-2	-	TRBJ2-7	CASSLETGSYEQYF	TGTGCCAGCAGCTTAGAAACTGGTTCCTACGAGCAGTACTTC
-	TRBV11-3	TRBD1	TRBJ2-7	CASSSETGDSYEQYF	TGTGCCAGCAGCTCCGAGACAGGGGACTCGTACGAGCAGTACTTC
-	TRBV7-3	-	TRBJ1-4	CASSPGGSTNEKLFF	TGTGCCAGCAGCCCGGGGGGATCAACTAATGAAAAACTGTTTTTT
-	TRBV10-3	-	TRBJ2-5	CAISESLSRETQYF	TGTGCCATCAGTGAGTCTCTATCCCGGGAGACCCAGTACTTC
-	TRBV12-3/TRBV12-4	-	TRBJ2-1	CASSLARYEQFF	TGTGCCAGCAGCCTTGCTCGGTATGAGCAGTTCTTC
many	TRBV11-1	-	TRBJ1-1	CASSYQRNTEAFF	TGTGCCAGCAGCTACCAGCGGAACACTGAAGCTTTCTTT
-	TRBV30	TRBD1	TRBJ1-6	CAWSSGQGVSSPLHF	TGTGCCTGGAGTAGCGGACAGGGAGTGAGTTCACCCCTCCACTTT
-	TRBV7-2	-	TRBJ2-3	CASSLGTPPLNTQYF	TGTGCCAGCAGCTTAGGGACTCCCCCGCTAAATACGCAGTATTTT
-	TRBV24-1	-	TRBJ1-2	CATSTGAEPFYGYTF	TGTGCCACCAGTACTGGGGCGGAACCCTTCTATGGCTACACCTTC
-	TRBV6-2/TRBV6-3	TRBD1	TRBJ1-1	CASSSPLDRGLVTEAFF	TGTGCCAGCAGTTCGCCTCTGGACAGGGGGCTGGTCACTGAAGCTTTCTTT
-	TRBV11-2	-	TRBJ2-5	CASRRVETQYF	TGTGCCAGCAGAAGAGTCGAGACCCAGTACTTC
-	TRBV5-1	TRBD2	TRBJ2-2	CASTPGIAGAGELFF	TGCGCCAGCACCCCTGGTATAGCGGGGGCCGGGGAGCTGTTTTTT
-	TRBV29-1	-	TRBJ1-2	CSVDGGDGYTF	TGCAGCGTTGATGGGGGGGATGGCTACACCTTC
-	TRBV3-1/TRBV3-2	TRBD1	TRBJ2-2	CASSQDGRDRGTNTGELFF	TGTGCCAGCAGCCAAGATGGGAGGGACAGGGGCACTAACACCGGGGAGCTGTTTTTT